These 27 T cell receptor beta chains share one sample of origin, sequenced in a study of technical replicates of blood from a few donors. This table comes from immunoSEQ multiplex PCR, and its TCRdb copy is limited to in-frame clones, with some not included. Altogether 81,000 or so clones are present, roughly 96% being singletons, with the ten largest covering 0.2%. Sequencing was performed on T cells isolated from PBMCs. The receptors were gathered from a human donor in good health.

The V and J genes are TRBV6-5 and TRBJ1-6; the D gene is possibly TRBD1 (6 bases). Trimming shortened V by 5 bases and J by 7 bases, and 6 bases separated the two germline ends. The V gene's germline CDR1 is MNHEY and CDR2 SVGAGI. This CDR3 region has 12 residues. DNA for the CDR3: TGTGCCAGCAGTCAGGGGAATTCACCCCTCCACTTT. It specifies CASSQGNSPLHF.

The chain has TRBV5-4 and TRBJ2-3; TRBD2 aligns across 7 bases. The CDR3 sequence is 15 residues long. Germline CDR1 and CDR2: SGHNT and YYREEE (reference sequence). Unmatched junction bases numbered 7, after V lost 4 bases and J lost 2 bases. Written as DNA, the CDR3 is TGTGCCAGCAGCCCGGGGGGTCCAATCACAGATACGCAGTATTTT. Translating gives CASSPGGPITDTQYF.

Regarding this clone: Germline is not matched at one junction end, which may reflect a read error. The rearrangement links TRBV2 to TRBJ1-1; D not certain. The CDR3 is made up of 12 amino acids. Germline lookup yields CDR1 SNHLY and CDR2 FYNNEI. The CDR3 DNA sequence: TGTGCCAGCAGCGAAGTGGGCAGGAAAGCTTTCTTT. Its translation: CASSEVGRKAFF.

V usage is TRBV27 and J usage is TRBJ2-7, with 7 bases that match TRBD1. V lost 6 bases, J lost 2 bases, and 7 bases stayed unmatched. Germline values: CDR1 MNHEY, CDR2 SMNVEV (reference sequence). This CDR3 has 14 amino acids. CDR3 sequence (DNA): TGTGCCAGCAGGCAGACAGGGCGCCCCTACGAGCAGTACTTC. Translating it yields CASRQTGRPYEQYF.

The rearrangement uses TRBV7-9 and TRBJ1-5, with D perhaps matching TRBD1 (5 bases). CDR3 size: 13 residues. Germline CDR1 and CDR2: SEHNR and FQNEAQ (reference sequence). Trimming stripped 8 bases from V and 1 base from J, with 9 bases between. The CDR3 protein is CASAGGSNQPQHF. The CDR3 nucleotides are TGTGCCAGCGCGGGGGGGAGCAATCAGCCCCAGCATTTT.

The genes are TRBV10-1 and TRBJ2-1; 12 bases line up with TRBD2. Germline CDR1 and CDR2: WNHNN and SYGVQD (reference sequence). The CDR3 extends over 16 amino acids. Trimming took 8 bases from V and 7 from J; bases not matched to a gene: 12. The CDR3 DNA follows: TGCGCCAGCGGGCGGACTAGCGGGAAAGTCGCAAATGAGCAGTTCTTC. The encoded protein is CASGRTSGKVANEQFF.

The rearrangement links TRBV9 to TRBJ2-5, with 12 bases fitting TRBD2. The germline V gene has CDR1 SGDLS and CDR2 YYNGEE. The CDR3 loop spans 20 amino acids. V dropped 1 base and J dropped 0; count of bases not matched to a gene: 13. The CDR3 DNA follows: TGTGCCAGCAGCGTATCGCACGGGACTAGCGGGTCGCTGTACCAAGAGACCCAGTACTTC. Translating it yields CASSVSHGTSGSLYQETQYF.

The CDR3 DNA reads as TGTGCCAGCAGCTTAGTAACAGACGGATTCGACTACGAGCAGTACTTC. It specifies CASSLVTDGFDYEQYF. This sequence joins TRBV11-2 and TRBJ2-7, with D uncertain. The V end lost 1 base, the J end lost 3 bases, and 16 bases lay between the germline ends. Germline V gene lookup returns CDR1 SGHAT and CDR2 FQNNGV. The CDR3 has 16 amino acids.

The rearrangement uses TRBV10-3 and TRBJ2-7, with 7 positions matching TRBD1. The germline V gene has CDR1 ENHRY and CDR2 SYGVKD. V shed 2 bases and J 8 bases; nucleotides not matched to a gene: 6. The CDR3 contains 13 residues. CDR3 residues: CAISEGQDVKQYF. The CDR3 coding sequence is TGTGCCATCAGTGAGGGACAGGACGTTAAGCAGTACTTC.

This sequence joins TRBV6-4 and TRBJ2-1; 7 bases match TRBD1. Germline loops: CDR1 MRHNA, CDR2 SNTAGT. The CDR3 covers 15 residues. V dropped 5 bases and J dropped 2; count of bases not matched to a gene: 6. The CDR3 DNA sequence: TGTGCCAGCAGTCCCGGGACAGCCACCTACAATGAGCAGTTCTTC. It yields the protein CASSPGTATYNEQFF.

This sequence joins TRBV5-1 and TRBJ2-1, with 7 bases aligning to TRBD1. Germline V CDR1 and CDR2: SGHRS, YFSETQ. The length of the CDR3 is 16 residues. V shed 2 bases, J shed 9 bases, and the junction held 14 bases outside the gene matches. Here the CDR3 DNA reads TGCGCCAGCAGCTTCGGGGTAAGACAGGGAATTGTTGAGCAGTTCTTC. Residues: CASSFGVRQGIVEQFF.

This CDR3 reads CASTLKSFGTAEAFF. In DNA form, the CDR3 reads TGTGCCAGCACTTTAAAATCGTTCGGAACAGCAGAAGCTTTCTTT. V usage is TRBV6-5 and J usage is TRBJ1-1; D call uncertain. CDR1 and CDR2 from the germline V gene are MNHEY and SVGAGI. This CDR3 comprises 15 residues. The V and J ends lost 7 bases and 8 bases respectively, with 23 bases between them.

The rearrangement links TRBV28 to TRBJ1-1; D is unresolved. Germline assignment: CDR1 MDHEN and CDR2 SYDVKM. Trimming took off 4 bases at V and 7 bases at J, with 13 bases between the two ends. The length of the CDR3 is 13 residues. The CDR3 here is CASSSHDVHEAFF. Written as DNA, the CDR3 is TGTGCCAGCAGTTCACACGATGTCCATGAAGCTTTCTTT. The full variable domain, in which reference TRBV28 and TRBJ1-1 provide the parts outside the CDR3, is DVKVTQSSRYLVKRTGEKVFLECVQDMDHENMFWYRQDPGLGLRLIYFSYDVKMKEKGDIPEGYSVSREKKERFSLILESASTNQTSMYLCASSSHDVHEAFFGQGTRLTVV.

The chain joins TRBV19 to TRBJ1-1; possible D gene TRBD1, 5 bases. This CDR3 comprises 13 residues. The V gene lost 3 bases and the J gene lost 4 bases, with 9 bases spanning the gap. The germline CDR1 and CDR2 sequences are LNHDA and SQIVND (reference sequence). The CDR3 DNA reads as TGTGCCAGTAGTATCGACAGCTCCACTGAAGCTTTCTTT. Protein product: CASSIDSSTEAFF.

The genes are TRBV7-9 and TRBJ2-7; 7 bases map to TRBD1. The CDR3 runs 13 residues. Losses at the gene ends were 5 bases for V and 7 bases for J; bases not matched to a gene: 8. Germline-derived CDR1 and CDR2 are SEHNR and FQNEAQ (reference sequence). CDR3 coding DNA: TGTGCCAGCAGCCCCCGAGACAGGGAAGAGCAGTACTTC. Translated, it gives CASSPRDREEQYF.

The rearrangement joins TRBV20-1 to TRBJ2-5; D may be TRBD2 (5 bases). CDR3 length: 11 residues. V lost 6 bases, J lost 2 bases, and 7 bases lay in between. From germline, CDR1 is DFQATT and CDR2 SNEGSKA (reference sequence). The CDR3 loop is CSAADQETQYF. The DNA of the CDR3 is TGCAGTGCAGCGGATCAAGAGACCCAGTACTTC.

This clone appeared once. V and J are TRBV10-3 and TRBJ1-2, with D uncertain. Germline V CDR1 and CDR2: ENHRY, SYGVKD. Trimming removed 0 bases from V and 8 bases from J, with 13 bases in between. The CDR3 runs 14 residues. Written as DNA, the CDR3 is TGTGCCATCAGTGAGTCTGAGTTTTCCGGGGGCTACACCTTC. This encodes CAISESEFSGGYTF.

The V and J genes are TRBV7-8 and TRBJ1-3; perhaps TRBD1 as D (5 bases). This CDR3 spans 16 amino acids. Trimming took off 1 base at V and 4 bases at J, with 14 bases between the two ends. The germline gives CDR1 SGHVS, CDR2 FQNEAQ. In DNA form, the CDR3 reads TGTGCCAGCAGCTTAGTAGGCGGGGGTTTGGGAAACACCATATATTTT. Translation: CASSLVGGGLGNTIYF.

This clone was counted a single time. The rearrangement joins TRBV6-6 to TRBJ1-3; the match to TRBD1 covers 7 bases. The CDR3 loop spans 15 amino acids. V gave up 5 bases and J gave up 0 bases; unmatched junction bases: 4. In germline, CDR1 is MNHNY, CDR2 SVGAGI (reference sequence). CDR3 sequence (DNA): TGTGCCAGCAGTCCACAGGGGCCCTCTGGAAACACCATATATTTT. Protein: CASSPQGPSGNTIYF.

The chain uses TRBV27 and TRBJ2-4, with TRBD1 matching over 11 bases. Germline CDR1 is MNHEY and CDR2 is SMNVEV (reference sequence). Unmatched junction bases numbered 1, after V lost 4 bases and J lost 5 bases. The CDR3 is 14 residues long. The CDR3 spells CASSWTGGENIQYF. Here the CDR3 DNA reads TGTGCCAGCAGTTGGACAGGGGGCGAAAACATTCAGTACTTC.

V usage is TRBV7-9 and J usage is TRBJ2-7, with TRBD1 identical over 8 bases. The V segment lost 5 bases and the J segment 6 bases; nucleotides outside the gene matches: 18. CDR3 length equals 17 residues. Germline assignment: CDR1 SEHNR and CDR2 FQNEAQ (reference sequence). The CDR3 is CASSDRFRGQELREQYF. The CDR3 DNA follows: TGTGCCAGCAGCGACCGATTCCGGGGACAGGAGTTGCGCGAGCAGTACTTC.

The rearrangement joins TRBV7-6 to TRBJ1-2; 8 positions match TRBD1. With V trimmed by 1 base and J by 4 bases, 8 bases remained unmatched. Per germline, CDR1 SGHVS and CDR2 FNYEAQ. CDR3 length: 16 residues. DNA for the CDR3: TGTGCCAGCAGCTTAGATTCAGAGACAGGGGTCTATGGCTACACCTTC. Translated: CASSLDSETGVYGYTF.

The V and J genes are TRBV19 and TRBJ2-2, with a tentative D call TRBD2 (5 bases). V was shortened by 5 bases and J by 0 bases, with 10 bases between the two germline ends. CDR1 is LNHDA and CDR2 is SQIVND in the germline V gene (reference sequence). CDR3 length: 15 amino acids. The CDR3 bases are TGTGCCAGTAGTGTCCTAGCTACGAACACCGGGGAGCTGTTTTTT. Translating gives CASSVLATNTGELFF.

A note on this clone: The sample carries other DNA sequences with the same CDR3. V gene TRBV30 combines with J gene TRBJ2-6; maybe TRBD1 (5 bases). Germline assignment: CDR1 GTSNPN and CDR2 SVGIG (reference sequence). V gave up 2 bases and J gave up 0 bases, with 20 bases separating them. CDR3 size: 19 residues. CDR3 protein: CAWSTIDSLFYSGANVLTF. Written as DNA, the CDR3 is TGTGCCTGGAGTACGATCGACAGCCTCTTTTACTCTGGGGCCAACGTCCTGACTTTC.

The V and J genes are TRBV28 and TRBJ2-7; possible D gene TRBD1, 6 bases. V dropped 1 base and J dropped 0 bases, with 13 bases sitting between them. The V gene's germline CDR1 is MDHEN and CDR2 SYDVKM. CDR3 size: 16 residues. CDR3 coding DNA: TGTGCCAGCAGTTTATTGGGGACACAGAGCTCCTACGAGCAGTACTTC. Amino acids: CASSLLGTQSSYEQYF.

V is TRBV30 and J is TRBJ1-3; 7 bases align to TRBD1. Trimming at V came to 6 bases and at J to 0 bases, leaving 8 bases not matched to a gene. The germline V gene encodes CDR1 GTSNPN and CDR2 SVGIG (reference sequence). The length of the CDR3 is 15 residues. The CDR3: CACLWTGRSGNTIYF. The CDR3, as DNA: TGTGCCTGCCTTTGGACAGGCCGCTCTGGAAACACCATATATTTT.

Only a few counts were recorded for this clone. The CDR3 coding sequence is TGTGCCAGCAGCTTAGTACCCTTGCGGGACACTGAAGCTTTCTTT. Its protein product is CASSLVPLRDTEAFF. This chain connects TRBV7-6 to TRBJ1-1; D is unresolved. V was cut by 1 base and J by 3 bases, with 12 bases left in between. This CDR3 contains 15 residues. CDR1 and CDR2 from the germline V gene are SGHVS and FNYEAQ.